This T cell receptor beta chain was retrieved from a study of human T cells and chemical hapten exposure. Study-level information: Diagnoses of alopecia areata, totalis or universalis occurred in mostly female patients.

TCRdb re-analysed the RACE reads in MiXCR, keeping a single row per CDR3 protein. The table shows some 60,000 distinct CDR3 sequences, with roughly an eighth occurring only once. As for time point: patch test 3, about 24 weeks after DPC sensitization. Treatment specified: therapeutic diphenylcyclopropenone sensitization with weekly scalp DPC. At patch-test visits, sampling came before the patch test. Total RNA was isolated from unfractionated whole blood. Points on this clonotype: What it binds is not known.

The study's findings and limits: With DPC sensitization, TCRs exceeding 1 in 1000 frequency showed no change.

The CDR3 contains 15 residues. The germline gives CDR1 SEHNR, CDR2 FQNEAQ (reference sequence). V was pared by 1 base and J by 2 bases, with 11 bases between. The sequencing used whole blood, collected in connection with sensitization to the hapten diphenylcyclopropenone (DPC). This receptor was identified in a man aged 25-45 years with alopecia areata. Some clones in this sample may be carry-over from other donors' samples. The chain uses TRBV7-9 and TRBJ1-1; D not resolved. CDR3 region: CASSLERFRNTEAFF. CDR3 nucleotides: TGTGCCAGCAGCTTAGAAAGGTTTAGAAACACTGAAGCTTTCTTT.